The rows below give T cell receptor beta chains drawn from one sample of a study of blood T cells in healthy people across ages. TCRdb analysed the 5' RACE reads with MiXCR anew, one entry per CDR3 protein. The sample includes about 640,000 distinct CDR3 sequences, approximately 59% of them seen just once. The sample comprised blood. The receptors shown here come from a man aged 60 to 75 in good health. Each CDR3 is given with its conserved first and last residue. Each record gives: J gene, clone size, V gene, D gene, CDR3 DNA, CDR3 protein. The D gene is left open where the match is weak. Part of the rows lack a size; the others show once, few, many or a class for expanded clones.

J: TRBJ1-2; size: NA; V: TRBV6-5; D: NA; DNA: TGTGCCAGCAGTTACAGAAGGCCCCAGGACTATGGCTACACCTTC; CDR3: CASSYRRPQDYGYTF
J: TRBJ2-7; size: NA; V: TRBV6-2/TRBV6-3; D: TRBD1; DNA: TGTGCCAGCGATCCAGGGGGCGCTGATTGGTACGAGCAGTACTTC; CDR3: CASDPGGADWYEQYF
J: TRBJ1-4; size: NA; V: TRBV28; D: NA; DNA: TGTGCCAGCAGTTTTCTAATAGGGTTCGGGGAAAAACTGTTTTTT; CDR3: CASSFLIGFGEKLFF
J: TRBJ1-6; size: NA; V: TRBV6-5; D: TRBD1; DNA: TGTGCCAGCAGAAGGACAGGGGTGAGCGGTTCACCCCTCCACTTT; CDR3: CASRRTGVSGSPLHF
J: TRBJ2-5; size: once; V: TRBV5-1; D: TRBD2; DNA: TGCGCCAACAGCTTGGGAGGGACTAGCGTCCCGAGGGAGACCCAGTACTTC; CDR3: CANSLGGTSVPRETQYF
J: TRBJ2-6; size: once; V: TRBV20-1; D: TRBD2; DNA: TGCAGTGCTAGTGGGGGGGTAGCTGGGGCCAACGTCCTGACTTTC; CDR3: CSASGGVAGANVLTF
J: TRBJ2-3; size: NA; V: TRBV10-3; D: TRBD1; DNA: TGTGCCACCACGACAGGGGCAGGGGGCACAGATACGCAGTATTTT; CDR3: CATTTGAGGTDTQYF
J: TRBJ2-1; size: NA; V: TRBV3-1; D: NA; DNA: TGTGCCAGCAGCCAAGGTGGCAACAATGAGCAGTTCTTC; CDR3: CASSQGGNNEQFF
J: TRBJ2-7; size: NA; V: TRBV20-1; D: NA; DNA: TGCAGTGCTGCTGGGGACAACCCCTACGAGCAGTACTTC; CDR3: CSAAGDNPYEQYF
J: TRBJ2-1; size: few; V: TRBV10-3; D: NA; DNA: TGTGCCATCAGTGAGGGGCAGATAAGCTCCTACAATGAGCAGTTCTTC; CDR3: CAISEGQISSYNEQFF
J: TRBJ1-4; size: NA; V: TRBV15; D: NA; DNA: TGTGCCACCAGCGGCCTTTTACCGGGACAAGAAAAACTGTTTTTT; CDR3: CATSGLLPGQEKLFF
J: TRBJ2-1; size: NA; V: TRBV5-1; D: NA; DNA: TGCGCCAGCAGCTCCCAAGGGCGGAGGAGGGATGAGCAGTTCTTC; CDR3: CASSSQGRRRDEQFF
J: TRBJ2-1; size: NA; V: TRBV7-2; D: TRBD2; DNA: TGTGCCAGCAGCTTAGTGGGAGGGCGGGGGAATGAGCAGTTCTTC; CDR3: CASSLVGGRGNEQFF
J: TRBJ2-7; size: NA; V: TRBV20-1; D: TRBD2; DNA: TGCAGTGCGGCCCTGTCTAGCGGGGGCCGTTACGAGCAGTACTTC; CDR3: CSAALSSGGRYEQYF
J: TRBJ1-1; size: NA; V: TRBV6-1; D: NA; DNA: TGTGCCAGCAGTGAACCGGCACTGGGCACTGAAGCTTTCTTT; CDR3: CASSEPALGTEAFF
J: TRBJ2-7; size: NA; V: TRBV12-3/TRBV12-4; D: NA; DNA: TGTGCCAGCACCAAACAGGGCGCGGCTTACGAGCAGTACTTC; CDR3: CASTKQGAAYEQYF
J: TRBJ2-7; size: few; V: TRBV3-1; D: TRBD1; DNA: TGTGCCAGCAGCCAAGGGGACAGGACCCTCCTCGAGCAGTACTTC; CDR3: CASSQGDRTLLEQYF
J: TRBJ1-6; size: once; V: TRBV5-1; D: TRBD1; DNA: TGCGCCAGCAGCTGGGACCCAACGAGACAGGGAAGTAATTCACCCCTCCACTTT; CDR3: CASSWDPTRQGSNSPLHF
J: TRBJ2-1; size: NA; V: TRBV20-1; D: TRBD1; DNA: TGCAGTGCTGTACCGGGACAGGGGTTCAATGAGCAGTTCTTC; CDR3: CSAVPGQGFNEQFF
J: TRBJ2-1; size: few; V: TRBV20-1; D: NA; DNA: TGCAGTGCAAGTATCAACCCGTTCTACAATGAGCAGTTCTTC; CDR3: CSASINPFYNEQFF
J: TRBJ1-4; size: few; V: TRBV3-1; D: TRBD1; DNA: TGTGCCAGCAGCCCCGGGACAGATGAAAAACTGTTTTTT; CDR3: CASSPGTDEKLFF
J: TRBJ1-6; size: once; V: TRBV7-2; D: NA; DNA: TGTGCCAGCAGCTGGGGCGGGTATAATTCACCCCTCCACTTT; CDR3: CASSWGGYNSPLHF
J: TRBJ2-1; size: NA; V: TRBV6-2/TRBV6-3; D: NA; DNA: TGTGCCAGCAGTTCCCTGGGCCACGGGAATGAGCAGTTCTTC; CDR3: CASSSLGHGNEQFF
J: TRBJ1-1; size: NA; V: TRBV28; D: NA; DNA: TGTGCCAGCAGTTCGGGAGCATTGGGGAACACTGAAGCTTTCTTT; CDR3: CASSSGALGNTEAFF
J: TRBJ2-1; size: many; V: TRBV12-3/TRBV12-4; D: NA; DNA: TGTGCCAGCAGTTCGGACCCCGAGGCGTACAATGAGCAGTTCTTC; CDR3: CASSSDPEAYNEQFF
J: TRBJ2-1; size: NA; V: TRBV20-1; D: TRBD2; DNA: TGCAGTGCTAGAGATGTCAGAGCGGGGACGGGGAATGAGCAGTTCTTC; CDR3: CSARDVRAGTGNEQFF
J: TRBJ2-1; size: NA; V: TRBV7-9; D: NA; DNA: TGTGCCAGCAGCCGCCCCGGCGGGGACAATGAGCAGTTCTTC; CDR3: CASSRPGGDNEQFF
J: TRBJ1-2; size: NA; V: TRBV6-6; D: TRBD1; DNA: TGTGCCAGCAGTGGGGGACAGGGGGCGAGGGGCTACACCTTC; CDR3: CASSGGQGARGYTF
J: TRBJ2-1; size: few; V: TRBV14; D: NA; DNA: TGTGCCAGCAGCCAGGCCTCCGTCTACAATGAGCAGTTCTTC; CDR3: CASSQASVYNEQFF
J: TRBJ1-2; size: many; V: TRBV27; D: TRBD1; DNA: TGTGCCAGCAGTTCACAGGGGCTCGGCTACACCTTC; CDR3: CASSSQGLGYTF
J: TRBJ1-1; size: few; V: TRBV6-6; D: NA; DNA: TGTGCCAGCAGTTACACACCGAACACTGAAGCTTTCTTT; CDR3: CASSYTPNTEAFF
J: TRBJ2-7; size: NA; V: TRBV10-3; D: TRBD1; DNA: TGTGCCATCAGTGGAGGGGGACAGGGGACTAGTGAGCAGTACTTC; CDR3: CAISGGGQGTSEQYF
J: TRBJ1-2; size: NA; V: TRBV5-6; D: TRBD1; DNA: TGTGCCAGCAGCCCCACCTACAGGGGAGGCCCCAACTATGGCTACACCTTC; CDR3: CASSPTYRGGPNYGYTF
J: TRBJ2-7; size: few; V: TRBV6-2/TRBV6-3; D: TRBD1; DNA: TGTGCCAGCAGAACCGGACAGGGCTCCTACGAGCAGTACTTC; CDR3: CASRTGQGSYEQYF
J: TRBJ1-2; size: once; V: TRBV5-1; D: NA; DNA: TGCGCCGGCAGCTTGGCCGCTGGGGGAGATGGCTACACCTTC; CDR3: CAGSLAAGGDGYTF
J: TRBJ2-7; size: NA; V: TRBV10-3; D: TRBD2; DNA: TGTGCCATCAGCCCCGGACTAGCGGGGGCCTACGAGCAGTACTTC; CDR3: CAISPGLAGAYEQYF
J: TRBJ1-1; size: NA; V: TRBV10-2; D: NA; DNA: TGCGCCAGCGCTCTGGGGGGAGGGGACACTGAAGCTTTCTTT; CDR3: CASALGGGDTEAFF
J: TRBJ2-5; size: NA; V: TRBV3-1; D: NA; DNA: TGTGCCAGCAGCCAAGACCCCTTCCAGGGGGAGACCCAGTACTTC; CDR3: CASSQDPFQGETQYF
J: TRBJ2-1; size: NA; V: TRBV2; D: TRBD2; DNA: TGTGCCAGCAGCGGACTAGCGGGGTTGGAGCAGTTCTTC; CDR3: CASSGLAGLEQFF
J: TRBJ2-7; size: NA; V: TRBV5-1; D: TRBD2; DNA: TGCGCCAGCAGCTTGGGTGGGGGGGAAACCTACGAGCAGTACTTC; CDR3: CASSLGGGETYEQYF
J: TRBJ1-4; size: NA; V: TRBV2; D: NA; DNA: TGTGCCAGCAGCCCCCCGGGCGGTAGCGAAAAACTGTTTTTT; CDR3: CASSPPGGSEKLFF
J: TRBJ2-3; size: NA; V: TRBV12-3/TRBV12-4; D: TRBD2; DNA: TGTGCCAGCACCCCAAGTGGGACTAGCGGCACAGATACGCAGTATTTT; CDR3: CASTPSGTSGTDTQYF
J: TRBJ2-3; size: NA; V: TRBV14; D: NA; DNA: TGTGCCAGCAGCCAAGAATTGACGGGCACAGATACGCAGTATTTT; CDR3: CASSQELTGTDTQYF
J: TRBJ2-1; size: NA; V: TRBV7-2; D: TRBD2; DNA: TGTGCCAGCAGCTTGGCGGGAGGGCCTTGGGAGCAGTTCTTC; CDR3: CASSLAGGPWEQFF
J: TRBJ2-5; size: once; V: TRBV6-6; D: NA; DNA: TGTGCCAGCAGGGGGGACCGGGGGATGGAGACCCAGTACTTC; CDR3: CASRGDRGMETQYF
J: TRBJ1-2; size: NA; V: TRBV5-4; D: NA; DNA: TGTGCCAGCAGCAGACTACAGGGACCTCGTGACTATGGCTACACCTTC; CDR3: CASSRLQGPRDYGYTF
J: TRBJ1-1; size: many; V: TRBV7-6; D: NA; DNA: TGTGCCAGCAGCCCGGTGGGGGGCACTGAAGCTTTCTTT; CDR3: CASSPVGGTEAFF
J: TRBJ2-1; size: NA; V: TRBV4-1; D: TRBD2; DNA: TGCGCCAGCAGCCAATTTGGGACTAGTTTCAATGAGCAGTTCTTC; CDR3: CASSQFGTSFNEQFF
J: TRBJ1-2; size: NA; V: TRBV29-1; D: TRBD1; DNA: TGCAGCACCTGGGACAGGGCGGACGGCTACACCTTC; CDR3: CSTWDRADGYTF
J: TRBJ1-2; size: NA; V: TRBV14; D: NA; DNA: TGTGCCAGCAGCCAAGGCTGGGGGGGCCGAGGTGGCTACACCTTC; CDR3: CASSQGWGGRGGYTF
J: TRBJ2-3; size: NA; V: TRBV12-3/TRBV12-4; D: NA; DNA: TGTGCCAGCAGTTCATACGGCCATCCAGATACGCAGTATTTT; CDR3: CASSSYGHPDTQYF
J: TRBJ2-1; size: NA; V: TRBV11-2; D: TRBD2; DNA: TGTGCCAGCAGCCTATCTAGCGGGGGAACCTACAATGAGCAGTTCTTC; CDR3: CASSLSSGGTYNEQFF
J: TRBJ2-5; size: NA; V: TRBV7-2; D: NA; DNA: TGTGCCAGCAGCTTAGATTTGGGGGTACAGGAGACCCAGTACTTC; CDR3: CASSLDLGVQETQYF
J: TRBJ2-7; size: NA; V: TRBV5-1; D: NA; DNA: TGCGCCAGCAGCTTGGATCTCCAGTACTACGAGCAGTACTTC; CDR3: CASSLDLQYYEQYF
J: TRBJ1-1; size: NA; V: TRBV29-1; D: NA; DNA: TGCAGCGTGGGACTGAACACTGGAGCTTTCTTT; CDR3: CSVGLNTGAFF
J: TRBJ2-3; size: few; V: TRBV29-1; D: NA; DNA: TGCAGCGTAACTTCGAGCACAGATACGCAGTATTTT; CDR3: CSVTSSTDTQYF
J: TRBJ1-2; size: few; V: TRBV24-1; D: TRBD1; DNA: TGTGCCACCAGTGACCCCGGACAGGGGAACTATGGCTACACCTTC; CDR3: CATSDPGQGNYGYTF
J: TRBJ2-3; size: NA; V: TRBV5-4; D: TRBD1; DNA: TGTGCCAGCAGCCCTCGGACAGGTCGTACGCAGTATTTT; CDR3: CASSPRTGRTQYF
J: TRBJ2-5; size: NA; V: TRBV28; D: NA; DNA: TGTGCCAGCAGTTTAGCACAGGCGAAGGAGACCCAGTACTTC; CDR3: CASSLAQAKETQYF